This TCR beta chain was sequenced during a study of OX40 agonist ivuxolimab in advanced cancers. This table comes from immunoSEQ multiplex PCR, and its TCRdb copy is limited to in-frame clones, with some not included. The table records 77,000 or so clones, more than 75% of them present only once. Germline V gene data show CDR1 as MNHNS and CDR2 as SASEGT. The CDR3 spans 14 residues. V dropped 2 bases and J dropped 4 bases, with 11 bases sitting between them. This clone occurred a few times. The rearrangement uses TRBV6-1 and TRBJ1-2; TRBD1 is a possible D gene (5 bases). The source material was CD4+ or CD8+ T cells sorted from blood, sampled in a trial of the OX40 agonist ivuxolimab. The sequence derives from an adult with an advanced solid tumor such as melanoma, head and neck, liver or kidney cancer. For the CDR3, the DNA is TGTGCCAGCAGTGAATCCGCAGGGACCTATGGCTACACCTTC. Translating it yields CASSESAGTYGYTF.